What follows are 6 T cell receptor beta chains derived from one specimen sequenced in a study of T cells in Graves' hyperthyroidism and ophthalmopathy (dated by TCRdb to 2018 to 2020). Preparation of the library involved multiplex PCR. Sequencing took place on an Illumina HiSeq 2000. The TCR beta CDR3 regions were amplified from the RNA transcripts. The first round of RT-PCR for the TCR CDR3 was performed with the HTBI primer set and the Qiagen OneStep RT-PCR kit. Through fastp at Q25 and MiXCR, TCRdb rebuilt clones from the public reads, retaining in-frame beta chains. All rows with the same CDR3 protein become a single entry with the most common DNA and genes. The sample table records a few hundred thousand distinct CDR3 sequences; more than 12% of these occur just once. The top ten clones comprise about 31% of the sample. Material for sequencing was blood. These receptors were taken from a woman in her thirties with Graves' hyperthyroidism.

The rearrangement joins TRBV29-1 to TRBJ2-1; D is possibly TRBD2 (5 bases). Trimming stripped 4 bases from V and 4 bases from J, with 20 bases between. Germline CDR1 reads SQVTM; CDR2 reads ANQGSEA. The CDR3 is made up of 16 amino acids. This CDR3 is CSVGYLPGSRYNEQFF. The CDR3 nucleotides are TGCAGCGTTGGCTACCTTCCGGGGAGTAGGTACAATGAGCAGTTCTTC.

CDR3 sequence: CSANNQGMREEKLFF. In DNA, the CDR3 is TGCAGTGCTAATAACCAGGGGATGAGAGAGGAAAAACTGTTTTTT. The genes are TRBV20-1 and TRBJ1-4; the D gene is possibly TRBD1 (6 bases). Trimming removed 4 bases at V and 8 bases at J, with 20 bases between. The CDR3 spans 15 residues. The germline V gene has CDR1 DFQATT and CDR2 SNEGSKA (reference sequence).

In DNA, the CDR3 is TGCAGCGTTGGGGCAGGGCTAAATCAGCCCCAGCATTTT. Translated, it gives CSVGAGLNQPQHF. The chain employs TRBV29-1 and TRBJ1-5, with D tentatively TRBD1 (5 bases). CDR1 is SQVTM and CDR2 is ANQGSEA in the germline V gene. The length of the CDR3 is 13 residues. V was shortened by 4 bases and J by 4 bases, with 11 bases between the two germline ends.

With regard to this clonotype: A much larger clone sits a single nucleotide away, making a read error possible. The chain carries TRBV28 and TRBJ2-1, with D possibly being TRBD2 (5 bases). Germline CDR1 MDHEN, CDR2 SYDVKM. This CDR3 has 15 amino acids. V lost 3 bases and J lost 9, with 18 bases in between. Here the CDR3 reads CASSFEGSRNSEQFF. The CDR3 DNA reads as TGTGCCAGCAGTTTTGAAGGGAGTAGAAACAGTGAGCAGTTCTTC.

In DNA form, the CDR3 reads TGTGCCAGCAGAACCAGGGCTAGCGGGAGTAATGAGCAGTTCTTC. It specifies CASRTRASGSNEQFF. The chain recombines TRBV12-3 or TRBV12-4 with TRBJ2-1, with 10 nucleotides matching TRBD2. V trimming: 6 bases; J trimming: 7 bases; junction bases outside the gene matches: 9. The CDR3 is 15 residues long.

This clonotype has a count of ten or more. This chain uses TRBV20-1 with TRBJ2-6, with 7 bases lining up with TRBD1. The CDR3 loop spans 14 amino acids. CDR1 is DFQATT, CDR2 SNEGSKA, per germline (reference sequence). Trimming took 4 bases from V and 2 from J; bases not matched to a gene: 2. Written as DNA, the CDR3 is TGCAGTGCTACCACAGGGGCTGGGGCCAACGTCCTGACTTTC. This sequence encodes CSATTGAGANVLTF.